This TCR beta chain was obtained from a study of T cell repertoires and HLA-DP antigens. Overall study results and limits: The CD4+ repertoire was not split into naive and memory.

A note on this clone: The target antigen is unknown.

Using immunoSEQ multiplex PCR, the repertoire was profiled, and TCRdb retains in-frame clones only, with some absent. The profile shows roughly 120,000 clones, over 90% of them singletons. With 1 base clipped from V and 3 bases from J, the junction kept 5 bases outside the gene matches. The length of the CDR3 is 15 residues. The germline V gene encodes CDR1 LGHNA and CDR2 YSLEER. This sequence originates from a woman aged 18-30 years in good health and CMV-seronegative. This rearrangement joins TRBV4-3 to TRBJ1-1, with 7 bases identical to TRBD1. The sample consisted of CD4+ T cells from PBMCs. CDR3 protein: CASSQAGGRDTEAFF. The CDR3, as DNA: TGCGCCAGCAGCCAAGCAGGGGGGAGGGACACTGAAGCTTTCTTT.